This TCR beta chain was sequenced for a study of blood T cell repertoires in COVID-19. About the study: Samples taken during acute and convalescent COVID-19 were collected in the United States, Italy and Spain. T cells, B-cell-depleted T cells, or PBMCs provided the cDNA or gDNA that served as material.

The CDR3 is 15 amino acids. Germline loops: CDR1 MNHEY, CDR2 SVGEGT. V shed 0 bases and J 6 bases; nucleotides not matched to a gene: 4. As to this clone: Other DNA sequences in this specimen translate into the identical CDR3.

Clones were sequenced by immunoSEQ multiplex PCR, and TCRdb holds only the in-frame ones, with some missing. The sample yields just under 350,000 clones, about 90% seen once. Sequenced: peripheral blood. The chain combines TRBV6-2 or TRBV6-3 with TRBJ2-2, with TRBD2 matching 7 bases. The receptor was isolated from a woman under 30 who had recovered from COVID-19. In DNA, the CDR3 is TGTGCCAGCAGTTACTCGGGCGGGAGACCCGGGGAGCTGTTTTTT. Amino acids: CASSYSGGRPGELFF.